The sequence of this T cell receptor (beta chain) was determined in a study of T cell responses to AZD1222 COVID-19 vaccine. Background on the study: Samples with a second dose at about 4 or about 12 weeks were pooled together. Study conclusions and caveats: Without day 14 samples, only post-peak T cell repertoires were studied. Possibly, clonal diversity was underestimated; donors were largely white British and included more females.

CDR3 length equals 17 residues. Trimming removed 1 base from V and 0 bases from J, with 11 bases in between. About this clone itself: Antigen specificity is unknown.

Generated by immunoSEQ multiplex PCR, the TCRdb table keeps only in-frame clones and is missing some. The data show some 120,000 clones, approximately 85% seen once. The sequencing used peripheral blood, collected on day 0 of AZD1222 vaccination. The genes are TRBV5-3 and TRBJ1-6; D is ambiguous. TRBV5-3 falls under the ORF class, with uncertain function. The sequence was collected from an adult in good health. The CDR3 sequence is CARSLMVRGSYNSPLHF. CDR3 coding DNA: TGTGCCAGAAGCTTGATGGTCCGGGGCTCCTATAATTCACCCCTCCACTTT.